This T cell receptor beta chain originates from a study of T cells in Graves' hyperthyroidism and ophthalmopathy. An absence of ophthalmopathy progression within 18 months meant stable Graves' hyperthyroidism. Out of approximately 10 ml of fresh peripheral blood came the PBMCs. Germline CDR1 WSHSY, CDR2 SAAADI. CDR3 length: 16 amino acids. J gave up 3 bases and V 3 bases, and 11 bases lay outside the gene matches. RNA transcripts served as the template for amplifying TCR beta CDR3 regions. The HTBI set primed first-round TCR CDR3 RT-PCR. TCRdb re-called the multiplex PCR reads with MiXCR, one entry per CDR3 protein. The sample lists about 560,000 distinct CDR3 sequences, about a sixth seen once, with around 19% in the top ten. Study conclusions and caveats: Ophthalmopathy was model-predicted a median roughly 6.2 months pre-onset. Blood also carried most thyroid clonotypes expanded above 0.001.

This clonotype was counted ten times or more. What it binds is unknown. Sequencing was performed on blood. This rearrangement joins TRBV10-2 to TRBJ2-7, with 7 positions matching TRBD1. The clonotype originates from a woman aged 18-29 years with Graves' hyperthyroidism. The CDR3 loop is CASSDGDAAGGYEQYF. The CDR3, as DNA: TGCGCCAGCAGTGATGGGGATGCCGCAGGGGGCTACGAGCAGTACTTC.